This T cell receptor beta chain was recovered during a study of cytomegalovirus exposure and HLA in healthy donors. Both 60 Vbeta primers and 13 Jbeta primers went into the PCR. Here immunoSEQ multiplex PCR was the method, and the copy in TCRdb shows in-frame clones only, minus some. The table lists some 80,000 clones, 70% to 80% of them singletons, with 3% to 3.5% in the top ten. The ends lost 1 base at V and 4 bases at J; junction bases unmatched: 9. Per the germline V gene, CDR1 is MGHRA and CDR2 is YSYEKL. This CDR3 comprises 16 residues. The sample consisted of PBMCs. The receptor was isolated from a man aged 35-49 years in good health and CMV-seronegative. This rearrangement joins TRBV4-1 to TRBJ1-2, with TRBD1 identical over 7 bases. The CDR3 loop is CASSQGVSGQLYGYTF. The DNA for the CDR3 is TGCGCCAGCAGCCAAGGGGTTTCGGGACAGCTCTATGGCTACACCTTC.